Presented here are 25 T cell receptor beta chains from one specimen sequenced in a study of T cell changes during pregnancy in multiple sclerosis. Assay: immunoSEQ multiplex PCR; the TCRdb copy retains only in-frame clones and omits some. This sample has approximately 88,000 clones, with roughly 93% found just once. The material was peripheral blood, obtained in the first trimester of pregnancy. Receptors were obtained from a female donor with multiple sclerosis, enrolled in a pregnancy study.

The chain recombines TRBV9 with TRBJ2-1; maybe TRBD2 (6 bases). The CDR3 runs to 15 residues. Germline V lookup: CDR1 SGDLS, CDR2 YYNGEE. V lost 6 bases to trimming and J lost 6 bases, with 19 bases between them. The CDR3 region is CASTNGAGRTNEQFF. CDR3 nucleotide sequence: TGTGCCAGCACCAATGGGGCAGGGAGGACCAATGAGCAGTTCTTC.

The CDR3 DNA follows: TGTGCCAGTACCGACACGGGGGGGCCAAACGGGGAGCTGTTTTTT. Translation: CASTDTGGPNGELFF. The rearrangement links TRBV19 to TRBJ2-2; TRBD2 matches at 8 bases. V lost 7 bases and J lost 7; bases outside the gene matches: 11. Germline CDR1 LNHDA, CDR2 SQIVND (reference sequence). CDR3 length equals 15 residues.

About this clone: This specimen includes other DNA sequences encoding the same CDR3. J is TRBJ2-3 and V is TRBV15; D perhaps matches TRBD2 (7 bases). This CDR3 is 16 amino acids long. Germline assignment: CDR1 LNHNV and CDR2 YYDKDF (reference sequence). The V end was cut by 1 base, the J end by 0 bases, with 11 bases between. This chain's CDR3 is CATSRVAGASTDTQYF. In nucleotides, the CDR3 is TGTGCCACCAGCAGAGTCGCGGGGGCTAGCACAGATACGCAGTATTTT.

The gene calls are TRBV6-5 and TRBJ1-1; unclear D gene. V was trimmed by 10 bases and J by 0 bases, leaving 6 bases between them. The V gene's germline CDR1 is MNHEY and CDR2 SVGAGI. The CDR3 extends over 11 amino acids. The CDR3 spells CATTMNTEAFF. CDR3 coding DNA: TGTGCCACCACAATGAACACTGAAGCTTTCTTT.

The chain recombines TRBV6-1 with TRBJ2-1; TRBD1 aligns across 10 bases. The CDR3 is 15 amino acids. Germline V gives CDR1 MNHNS, CDR2 SASEGT. J lost 6 bases, V lost 6 bases, and 8 bases had no gene match. The CDR3 DNA follows: TGTGCCAGCAGCGAACCGGGACAGGGGAGCAATGAGCAGTTCTTC. As protein: CASSEPGQGSNEQFF.

The chain is built from TRBV27 and TRBJ1-6, with D tentatively TRBD1 (5 bases). From germline, CDR1 is MNHEY and CDR2 SMNVEV (reference sequence). The CDR3 is 16 residues long. V lost 6 bases to trimming and J lost 8 bases, with 20 bases between them. This chain's CDR3 is CASSQQVGHMDSPLHF. The CDR3 DNA reads TGTGCCAGCAGCCAACAGGTCGGCCATATGGATTCACCCCTCCACTTT.

This clone was counted a single time. V and J are TRBV4-1 and TRBJ1-2; maybe TRBD1 (5 bases). V was trimmed by 1 base and J by 7 bases, leaving 10 bases between them. This CDR3 has 13 residues. Germline CDR1 MGHRA, CDR2 YSYEKL. The CDR3 region is CASSQVSGGGYTF. The CDR3 nucleotides are TGCGCCAGCAGCCAAGTTAGCGGGGGTGGCTACACCTTC.

V usage is TRBV27 and J usage is TRBJ2-1, with 8 positions matching TRBD2. Germline assignment: CDR1 MNHEY and CDR2 SMNVEV (reference sequence). The CDR3 sequence is 15 residues long. V dropped 3 bases and J dropped 8; count of bases not matched to a gene: 9. The CDR3 nucleotides read TGTGCCAGCAGTTTCGCGGGGGGCCGTTCCGATGAGCAGTTCTTC. Translated, it gives CASSFAGGRSDEQFF.

The chain links TRBV6-1 to TRBJ2-7, with 9 positions matching TRBD1. V dropped 0 bases and J dropped 2; count of bases not matched to a gene: 5. CDR3 length: 16 residues. Germline CDR1 and CDR2: MNHNS and SASEGT. The chain's CDR3 is CASSEAGQGFTYEQYF. The CDR3 region has the DNA TGTGCCAGCAGTGAAGCGGGACAGGGCTTTACCTACGAGCAGTACTTC.

This clone was recorded a few times. The chain employs TRBV27 and TRBJ1-5; no firm D call. Trimming removed 0 bases from V and 5 bases from J, with 5 bases in between. CDR3 length: 13 amino acids. Germline V CDR1 and CDR2: MNHEY, SMNVEV (reference sequence). The CDR3 is CASSLSGYQPQHF. The CDR3 nucleotides are TGTGCCAGCAGTTTATCCGGGTATCAGCCCCAGCATTTT.

The CDR3 loop reads CASSGDRPHQPQHF. For the CDR3, the DNA is TGTGCCAGCAGCGGGGACAGACCTCATCAGCCCCAGCATTTT. J is TRBJ1-5 and V is TRBV6-1, with 7 bases matching TRBD1. The germline CDR1 and CDR2 sequences are MNHNS and SASEGT. V shed 6 bases, J shed 5 bases, and the junction held 7 bases outside the gene matches. This CDR3 has 14 amino acids.

The chain recombines TRBV7-8 with TRBJ2-3; 9 nucleotides line up with TRBD2. The V segment lost 4 bases and the J segment 6 bases; nucleotides outside the gene matches: 8. Germline CDR1 and CDR2: SGHVS and FQNEAQ. The CDR3 runs to 15 residues. The chain's CDR3 is CASSSTGLAEDTQYF. In DNA, the CDR3 is TGTGCCAGCAGCTCTACGGGACTAGCTGAGGATACGCAGTATTTT.

This clone came up once. The chain uses TRBV14 and TRBJ1-4; perhaps TRBD1 as D (5 bases). CDR1 SGHDN and CDR2 FVKESK come from the germline V gene. V was cut by 4 bases and J by 4 bases, with 22 bases left in between. CDR3 length: 18 residues. For the CDR3, the DNA is TGTGCCAGCAGCCGCCGGGGACTCCGACTAGAACTTAATGAAAAACTGTTTTTT. Residues: CASSRRGLRLELNEKLFF. The whole variable domain, filled in from reference TRBV14 and TRBJ1-4, reads EAGVTQFPSHSVIEKGQTVTLRCDPISGHDNLYWYRRVMGKEIKFLLHFVKESKQDESGMPNNRFLAERTGGTYSTLKVQPAELEDSGVYFCASSRRGLRLELNEKLFFGSGTQLSVL.

V is TRBV12-2 and J is TRBJ2-2; TRBD2 is the table's D call, not checked against the DNA. TRBV12-2 is assigned pseudogene status. There are 18 residues in the CDR3. Here the CDR3 DNA reads TGTGCAAGTCGCATACTGCCGGGGGGGAGACTGAGCACCGGGGAGCTGTTTTTT. Protein sequence: CASRILPGGRLSTGELFF.

The chain is built from TRBV27 and TRBJ1-1; 11 positions match TRBD1. V lost 5 bases, J lost 5 bases, and 7 bases stayed unmatched. From germline, CDR1 is MNHEY and CDR2 SMNVEV (reference sequence). The CDR3 consists of 15 residues. Written as DNA, the CDR3 is TGTGCCAGCAGTCAGGACAGGGGGCGTCGTACTGAAGCTTTCTTT. Encoded protein: CASSQDRGRRTEAFF.

The rearrangement joins TRBV29-1 to TRBJ1-2; a weak D match, TRBD1 (5 bases). This CDR3 is 12 amino acids long. Germline CDR1 reads SQVTM; CDR2 reads ANQGSEA. V lost 6 bases to trimming and J lost 7 bases, with 15 bases between them. The CDR3 sequence is CSVWGVKPGYTF. The CDR3 DNA reads as TGCAGCGTCTGGGGCGTAAAACCTGGCTACACCTTC.

Comments on this clone: The sample holds other DNA sequences that translate to the same CDR3. The rearrangement links TRBV18 to TRBJ1-2, with D possibly matching TRBD1 (6 bases). V lost 3 bases and J lost 2, with 7 bases in between. Germline V lookup: CDR1 KGHSH, CDR2 LQKENI. The CDR3 consists of 13 residues. DNA of the CDR3: TGTGCCAGCTCACCCGACAGGAACTATGGCTACACCTTC. It translates to CASSPDRNYGYTF.

V usage is TRBV6-5 and J usage is TRBJ2-5, with D possibly matching TRBD2 (6 bases). V gave up 6 bases and J gave up 5 bases, with 19 bases separating them. The germline V gene encodes CDR1 MNHEY and CDR2 SVGAGI. The CDR3 has 15 amino acids. CDR3: CASSPRRGSRETQYF. CDR3 sequence (DNA): TGTGCCAGCAGCCCCAGGAGGGGTTCGCGGGAGACCCAGTACTTC.

This sequence joins TRBV25-1 and TRBJ2-7; tentatively, D is TRBD2 (6 bases). V lost 6 bases, J lost 4 bases, and 16 bases lay in between. The CDR3 loop spans 14 amino acids. Germline lookup yields CDR1 MGHDK and CDR2 SYGVNS. The chain's CDR3 is CASRATGGNYEQYF. The CDR3 bases are TGTGCCAGCAGGGCCACGGGCGGGAATTACGAGCAGTACTTC.

The chain combines TRBV5-4 with TRBJ1-1; 7 nucleotides agree with TRBD1. The V gene's germline CDR1 is SGHNT and CDR2 YYREEE (reference sequence). V lost 3 bases, J lost 7 bases, and 6 bases stayed unmatched. The CDR3 spans 13 residues. The CDR3 sequence: CASSSGQDLEAFF. The CDR3 DNA follows: TGTGCCAGCAGCTCAGGACAGGACCTTGAAGCTTTCTTT.

The chain recombines TRBV30 with TRBJ1-1, with D maybe TRBD1 (6 bases). The CDR3 extends over 13 amino acids. Germline lookup yields CDR1 GTSNPN and CDR2 SVGIG (reference sequence). Between the trimmed V and J ends, which lost 4 bases and 8 bases, there was a span of 17 bases. The CDR3, as DNA: TGTGCCTGGACGCCGGGGGGGCCTTTAGAAGCTTTCTTT. It encodes CAWTPGGPLEAFF.

This clone was detected a few times. The chain combines TRBV9 with TRBJ1-6; D remains unclear. CDR1 is SGDLS, CDR2 YYNGEE, per germline. The CDR3 contains 15 residues. V lost 0 bases, J lost 10 bases, and 14 bases lay in between. CDR3 DNA: TGTGCCAGCAGCGTAGCTCCGACAAGAGGGTCACCCCTCCACTTT. Translated, it gives CASSVAPTRGSPLHF.

The CDR3 sequence: CASSATGGRGNQPQHF. The CDR3 region has the DNA TGTGCCAGTAGTGCGACAGGGGGTCGAGGCAATCAGCCCCAGCATTTT. This rearrangement joins TRBV19 to TRBJ1-5; 9 bases align to TRBD1. Per germline, CDR1 LNHDA and CDR2 SQIVND (reference sequence). The J segment lost 2 bases and the V segment lost 5 bases, leaving 7 bases of the junction unmatched. The CDR3 length is 16 residues.

The chain recombines TRBV27 with TRBJ2-1; a weak D match, TRBD2 (6 bases). The CDR3 contains 20 residues. Germline CDR1 reads MNHEY; CDR2 reads SMNVEV (reference sequence). V was cut by 3 bases and J by 0 bases, with 24 bases left in between. The CDR3 loop is CASSFGLAPYETSSYNEQFF. The CDR3 DNA sequence: TGTGCCAGCAGTTTTGGGCTAGCGCCCTACGAAACCAGCTCCTACAATGAGCAGTTCTTC.

Of note for this clone: The same CDR3 can be traced to other DNA sequences in this sample. The rearrangement joins TRBV18 to TRBJ2-5; TRBD1 might be the D (6 bases). Germline lookup yields CDR1 KGHSH and CDR2 LQKENI. V lost 2 bases and J 4 bases, leaving 8 bases between the germline ends. The CDR3 sequence is 13 residues long. The CDR3 region has the DNA TGTGCCAGCTCACCAGGCAGGGGAGAGACCCAGTACTTC. Protein: CASSPGRGETQYF.